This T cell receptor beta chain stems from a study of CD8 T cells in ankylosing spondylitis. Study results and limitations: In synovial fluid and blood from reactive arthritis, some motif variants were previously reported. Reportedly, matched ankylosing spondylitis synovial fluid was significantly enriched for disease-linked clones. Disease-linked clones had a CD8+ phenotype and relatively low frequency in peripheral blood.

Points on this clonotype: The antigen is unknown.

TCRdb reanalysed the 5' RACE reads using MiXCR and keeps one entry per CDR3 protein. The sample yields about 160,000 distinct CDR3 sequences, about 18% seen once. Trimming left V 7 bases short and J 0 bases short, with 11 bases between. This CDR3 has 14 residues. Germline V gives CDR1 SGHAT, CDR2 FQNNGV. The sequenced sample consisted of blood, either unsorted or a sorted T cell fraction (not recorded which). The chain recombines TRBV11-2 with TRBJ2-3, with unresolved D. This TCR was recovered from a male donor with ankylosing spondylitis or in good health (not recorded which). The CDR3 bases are TGTGCCAGCAATGCAGGACCTAGCACAGATACGCAGTATTTT. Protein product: CASNAGPSTDTQYF.